This entry describes one T cell receptor (beta chain). Its antigen is unidentified. The entry originates in a study of cytomegalovirus exposure and HLA in healthy donors. It was with 60 Vbeta and 13 Jbeta primers that the PCR ran. The protocol was immunoSEQ multiplex PCR, while the TCRdb copy is restricted to in-frame clones and leaves out a portion. The sample contains approximately 270,000 clones, around 80% of which appear only once. After removal of 5 bases from V and 0 bases from J, the junction contained 6 bases not matched to a gene. The CDR3 loop spans 15 amino acids. Germline V gives CDR1 SGHTA, CDR2 FQGTGA. Healthy bone marrow donors formed the donor group. Notes on the study in general: The study recorded 150 to 200 TCR beta chains that were cytomegalovirus-associated.

This sequence originates from a girl aged 2 to 9 in good health and CMV-seronegative. The specimen was PBMCs. This chain connects TRBV7-3 to TRBJ1-2; 7 bases map to TRBD1. The CDR3 is CASSPGTDTNYGYTF. CDR3 in DNA: TGTGCCAGCAGCCCCGGGACAGATACTAACTATGGCTACACCTTC.